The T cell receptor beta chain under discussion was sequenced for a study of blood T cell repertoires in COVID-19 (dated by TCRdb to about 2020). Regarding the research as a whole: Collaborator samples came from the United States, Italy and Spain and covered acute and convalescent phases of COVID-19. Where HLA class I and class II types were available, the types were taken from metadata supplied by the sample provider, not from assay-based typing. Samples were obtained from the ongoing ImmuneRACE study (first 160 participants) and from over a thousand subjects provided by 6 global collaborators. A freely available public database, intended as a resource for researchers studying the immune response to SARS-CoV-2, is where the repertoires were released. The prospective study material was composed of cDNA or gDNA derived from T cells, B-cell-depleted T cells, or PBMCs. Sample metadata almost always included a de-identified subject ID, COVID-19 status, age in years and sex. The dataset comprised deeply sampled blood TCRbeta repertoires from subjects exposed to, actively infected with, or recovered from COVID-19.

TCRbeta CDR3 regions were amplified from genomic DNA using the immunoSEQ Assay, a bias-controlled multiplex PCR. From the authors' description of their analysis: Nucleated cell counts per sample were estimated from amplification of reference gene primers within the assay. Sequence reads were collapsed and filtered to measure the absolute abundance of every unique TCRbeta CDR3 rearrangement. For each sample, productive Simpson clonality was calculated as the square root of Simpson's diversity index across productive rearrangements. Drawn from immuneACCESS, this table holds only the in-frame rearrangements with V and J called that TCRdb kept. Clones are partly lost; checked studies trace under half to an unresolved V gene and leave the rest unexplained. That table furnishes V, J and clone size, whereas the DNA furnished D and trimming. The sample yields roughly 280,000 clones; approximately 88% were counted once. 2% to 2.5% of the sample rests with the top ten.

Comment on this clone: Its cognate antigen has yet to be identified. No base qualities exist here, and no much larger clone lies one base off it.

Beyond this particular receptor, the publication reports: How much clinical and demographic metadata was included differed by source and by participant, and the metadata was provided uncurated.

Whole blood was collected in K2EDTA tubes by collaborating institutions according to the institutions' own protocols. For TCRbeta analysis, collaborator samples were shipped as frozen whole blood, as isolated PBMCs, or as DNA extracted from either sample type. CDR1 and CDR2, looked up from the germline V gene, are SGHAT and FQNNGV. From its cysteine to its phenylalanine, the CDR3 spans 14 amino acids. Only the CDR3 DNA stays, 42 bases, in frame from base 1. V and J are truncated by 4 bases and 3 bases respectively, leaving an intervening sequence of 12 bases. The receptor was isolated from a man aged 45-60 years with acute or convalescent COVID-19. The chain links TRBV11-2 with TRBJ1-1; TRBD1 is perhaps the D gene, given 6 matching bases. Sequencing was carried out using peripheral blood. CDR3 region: CASSSTTGYTEAFF. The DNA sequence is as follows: TGTGCCAGCAGCTCGACTACAGGGTACACTGAAGCTTTCTTT.